The 29 T cell receptor beta chains below all came from one sample that was sequenced in a study of blood T cell repertoires in COVID-19. TCRdb keeps only in-frame clones here, not all; method: immunoSEQ multiplex PCR. The sample records some 200,000 clones, 87% being singletons. The sequencing input was PBMCs or T cells enriched from blood (not recorded which). The receptor set was obtained from a man between 18 and 29 years old with acute COVID-19.

V usage is TRBV28 and J usage is TRBJ2-5; tentatively, D is TRBD1 (5 bases). CDR1 MDHEN and CDR2 SYDVKM come from the germline V gene. With 8 bases removed from V and 5 bases from J, the gap between germline ends came to 12 bases. This CDR3 is built from 12 residues. The CDR3: CASGAGWETQYF. CDR3 nucleotides: TGTGCCAGCGGTGCAGGGTGGGAGACCCAGTACTTC.

V and J are TRBV28 and TRBJ2-5; 8 positions agree with TRBD1. V shed 6 bases and J 0 bases; nucleotides not matched to a gene: 12. Germline assignment: CDR1 MDHEN and CDR2 SYDVKM. CDR3 length: 17 amino acids. The CDR3: CASRKGLQGVDQETQYF. The CDR3 bases are TGTGCCAGCAGAAAGGGGCTACAGGGGGTGGACCAAGAGACCCAGTACTTC.

This chain connects TRBV18 to TRBJ2-1; TRBD2 matches at 13 bases. Germline lookup yields CDR1 KGHSH and CDR2 LQKENI. The CDR3 covers 19 residues. Trimming at V came to 3 bases and at J to 2 bases, leaving 10 bases not matched to a gene. As DNA, the CDR3 is TGTGCCAGCTCACCGACCGGTTGGACTAGCGGGAGAGCCTACAATGAGCAGTTCTTC. This sequence encodes CASSPTGWTSGRAYNEQFF.

This clone has just one count. The sample holds other DNA sequences that translate to the same CDR3. The chain is built from TRBV29-1 and TRBJ2-1; 9 bases line up with TRBD1. CDR1 is SQVTM and CDR2 is ANQGSEA in the germline V gene. There are 13 residues in the CDR3. Trimming took 7 bases from V and 2 from J; bases not matched to a gene: 3. The CDR3 spells CSAGTGTYNEQFF. In nucleotides, the CDR3 is TGCAGCGCCGGGACAGGGACCTACAATGAGCAGTTCTTC.

The chain employs TRBV28 and TRBJ1-5, with TRBD1 matching 7 bases. The CDR3 consists of 14 residues. J was trimmed by 2 bases and V by 5 bases; bases with no gene match: 3. CDR1 is MDHEN, CDR2 SYDVKM, per germline. CDR3 loop: CASSKGQGNQPQHF. In DNA form, the CDR3 reads TGTGCCAGCAGTAAAGGACAGGGCAATCAGCCCCAGCATTTT. The whole variable domain, remainder taken from reference TRBV28 and TRBJ1-5, is DVKVTQSSRYLVKRTGEKVFLECVQDMDHENMFWYRQDPGLGLRLIYFSYDVKMKEKGDIPEGYSVSREKKERFSLILESASTNQTSMYLCASSKGQGNQPQHFGDGTRLSIL.

The sample holds one count of this clone. V gene TRBV24-1 combines with J gene TRBJ2-5; no clear D. The V gene lost 4 bases and the J gene lost 7 bases, with 6 bases spanning the gap. Germline V gene data show CDR1 as KGHDR and CDR2 as SFDVKD. The CDR3 is 11 amino acids. CDR3 DNA: TGTGCCACCAGTGACTTCAGGACCCAGTACTTC. Its translation: CATSDFRTQYF.

V and J are TRBV6-4 and TRBJ1-1; 9 bases align to TRBD1. CDR1 and CDR2 (germline): MRHNA, SNTAGT. The CDR3 has 15 amino acids. V dropped 5 bases and J dropped 4; count of bases not matched to a gene: 8. The DNA for the CDR3 is TGTGCCAGCAGTAAACAGGGGGCCGGAAGCACTGAAGCTTTCTTT. This sequence encodes CASSKQGAGSTEAFF.

Points on this clone: The sample holds other DNA sequences that translate to the same CDR3. The rearrangement links TRBV27 to TRBJ1-1, with D tentatively TRBD1 (5 bases). CDR3 length: 13 residues. Between the trimmed V and J ends, which lost 2 bases and 4 bases, there was a span of 8 bases. From germline, CDR1 is MNHEY and CDR2 SMNVEV (reference sequence). The CDR3 region is CASSLGGGTEAFF. CDR3 in DNA: TGTGCCAGCAGTTTAGGGGGGGGCACTGAAGCTTTCTTT.

The J gene is TRBJ2-7, the V gene TRBV28, with 10 bases aligning to TRBD1. Germline CDR1 is MDHEN and CDR2 is SYDVKM. Losses at the gene ends were 2 bases for V and 2 bases for J; bases not matched to a gene: 6. The CDR3 extends over 16 amino acids. CDR3 nucleotide sequence: TGTGCCAGCAGTTTAATTGGGGGACAGGGGCCCTACGAGCAGTACTTC. This sequence encodes CASSLIGGQGPYEQYF.

V gene TRBV19 combines with J gene TRBJ1-2, with 7 bases lining up with TRBD1. Germline CDR1 reads LNHDA; CDR2 reads SQIVND (reference sequence). After removal of 5 bases from V and 9 bases from J, the junction contained 9 bases not matched to a gene. The CDR3 is 13 amino acids. The CDR3 is CASSADRFNSYTF. In nucleotides, the CDR3 is TGTGCCAGTAGTGCGGACAGGTTTAACAGCTACACCTTC. The full variable domain, in which reference TRBV19 and TRBJ1-2 provide the parts outside the CDR3, is DGGITQSPKYLFRKEGQNVTLSCEQNLNHDAMYWYRQDPGQGLRLIYYSQIVNDFQKGDIAEGYSVSREKKESFPLTVTSAQKNPTAFYLCASSADRFNSYTFGSGTRLTVV.

V gene TRBV5-1 combines with J gene TRBJ2-1; the D gene is possibly TRBD2 (6 bases). V lost 3 bases and J lost 9, with 13 bases in between. There are 13 residues in the CDR3. Germline V gene sequence: CDR1 SGHRS, CDR2 YFSETQ. The CDR3 loop reads CASSWSGVGEQFF. The CDR3 nucleotides read TGCGCCAGCAGCTGGTCGGGAGTAGGTGAGCAGTTCTTC.

This clone was observed a single time. J is TRBJ2-1 and V is TRBV4-3; 7 nucleotides agree with TRBD1. V lost 3 bases, J lost 6 bases, and 11 bases stayed unmatched. The CDR3 length is 16 residues. The germline V gene has CDR1 LGHNA and CDR2 YSLEER. For the CDR3, the DNA is TGCGCCAGCAGCCAGGAAGGGGGCGCTGGGTCCAATGAGCAGTTCTTC. It is translated as CASSQEGGAGSNEQFF.

This rearrangement joins TRBV28 to TRBJ2-1; 14 bases are shared with TRBD2. The CDR3 spans 16 residues. From germline, CDR1 is MDHEN and CDR2 SYDVKM. V lost 6 bases to trimming and J lost 6 bases; unmatched junction nucleotides: 7. DNA for the CDR3: TGTGCCAGCAGCGGACTAGCGGGAGGAAATTTCAATGAGCAGTTCTTC. Amino acid sequence: CASSGLAGGNFNEQFF.

The V call is TRBV28, the J call TRBJ2-1, with 7 positions matching TRBD1. Looked up from germline, CDR1 is MDHEN and CDR2 is SYDVKM. The CDR3 spans 16 residues. J gave up 7 bases and V 2 bases, and 11 bases lay outside the gene matches. CDR3 nucleotides: TGTGCCAGCAGTTTACGGGTCCACAGGGGTGGGAATGAGCAGTTCTTC. This translates into CASSLRVHRGGNEQFF.

The chain joins TRBV28 to TRBJ2-1; D gene unclear. Germline CDR1 MDHEN, CDR2 SYDVKM. The V and J ends lost 2 bases and 4 bases respectively, with 6 bases between them. The CDR3 totals 13 residues. DNA of the CDR3: TGTGCCAGCAGTTTAGCGAGATACAATGAGCAGTTCTTC. Protein product: CASSLARYNEQFF.

Comment on this clone: This CDR3 is also generated by other DNA sequences in the sample. V usage is TRBV27 and J usage is TRBJ2-7, with D perhaps matching TRBD1 (5 bases). CDR3 length equals 13 residues. From germline, CDR1 is MNHEY and CDR2 SMNVEV (reference sequence). V gave up 2 bases and J gave up 1 base, with 6 bases separating them. The CDR3 DNA reads as TGTGCCAGCAGTTTAAGGGGTTCCTACGAGCAGTACTTC. Translation: CASSLRGSYEQYF.

The sample holds a few counts of this clone. The chain carries TRBV4-2 and TRBJ2-7; possibly TRBD1 for D (5 bases). This CDR3 has 15 residues. Trimming took off 0 bases at V and 0 bases at J, with 9 bases between the two ends. Per germline, CDR1 LGHNA and CDR2 YNFKEQ. The CDR3 loop reads CASSQEWGSSYEQYF. CDR3 coding DNA: TGTGCCAGCAGCCAAGAATGGGGCAGCTCCTACGAGCAGTACTTC.

The genes are TRBV30 and TRBJ1-5; D not resolved. From germline, CDR1 is GTSNPN and CDR2 SVGIG (reference sequence). The CDR3 length is 15 residues. Deletions cut 0 bases from V and 0 bases from J, with 9 bases between. CDR3 residues: CAWSVRGFSNQPQHF. In DNA, the CDR3 is TGTGCCTGGAGTGTACGAGGCTTTAGCAATCAGCCCCAGCATTTT.

The V and J genes are TRBV7-9 and TRBJ2-7; D uncertain. Trimming cost V 2 bases and J 4 bases, with 18 bases left between them. CDR3 length equals 16 residues. CDR1 and CDR2 (germline): SEHNR, FQNEAQ (reference sequence). CDR3 loop: CASSLRGPLGNYEQYF. In DNA form, the CDR3 reads TGTGCCAGCAGCTTAAGAGGTCCCTTAGGTAATTACGAGCAGTACTTC.

This chain links TRBV9 with TRBJ2-3; 9 nucleotides match TRBD2. Germline V gives CDR1 SGDLS, CDR2 YYNGEE. V lost 4 bases, J lost 0 bases, and 9 bases stayed unmatched. The CDR3 runs 17 residues. The CDR3 coding sequence is TGTGCCAGCAGCTCGAATAGCGGGAGCTTAAGCACAGATACGCAGTATTTT. Its translation is CASSSNSGSLSTDTQYF.

The chain is built from TRBV7-6 and TRBJ2-1, with 7 bases matching TRBD2. This CDR3 is built from 22 residues. The germline CDR1 and CDR2 sequences are SGHVS and FNYEAQ. V shed 3 bases and J 7 bases; nucleotides not matched to a gene: 30. CDR3 region: CASSLFLPPPLSGEAFCNEQFF. The CDR3 DNA follows: TGTGCCAGCAGCTTGTTTCTTCCACCCCCTTTAAGCGGGGAGGCTTTTTGTAATGAGCAGTTCTTC. Drawing the rest from reference TRBV7-6 and TRBJ2-1, the complete variable domain is GAGVSQSPRYKVTKRGQDVALRCDPISGHVSLYWYRQALGQGPEFLTYFNYEAQQDKSGLPNDRFSAERPEGSISTLTIQRTEQRDSAMYRCASSLFLPPPLSGEAFCNEQFFGPGTRLTVL.

J is TRBJ1-5 and V is TRBV27; D ambiguous. Trimming removed 6 bases at V and 0 bases at J, with 18 bases between. The CDR3 totals 17 residues. Germline values: CDR1 MNHEY, CDR2 SMNVEV (reference sequence). The CDR3 DNA is TGTGCCAGCAGACAGTCGGTGCCCAGGCGTAGCAATCAGCCCCAGCATTTT. Its translation is CASRQSVPRRSNQPQHF.

The rearrangement links TRBV11-2 to TRBJ2-3; D possibly corresponds to TRBD1 (5 bases). Germline V lookup: CDR1 SGHAT, CDR2 FQNNGV. The CDR3 totals 14 residues. V was pared by 4 bases and J by 4 bases, with 12 bases between. CDR3 in amino acids: CASSWAGPADTQYF. The CDR3 DNA follows: TGTGCCAGCAGCTGGGCAGGGCCCGCAGATACGCAGTATTTT. Looking up the rest from reference TRBV11-2 and TRBJ2-3 gives the full variable domain: EAGVAQSPRYKIIEKRQSVAFWCNPISGHATLYWYQQILGQGPKLLIQFQNNGVVDDSQLPKDRFSAERLKGVDSTLKIQPAKLEDSAVYLCASSWAGPADTQYFGPGTRLTVL.

The gene calls are TRBV6-5 and TRBJ1-2; D gene unclear. Germline V CDR1 and CDR2: MNHEY, SVGAGI. Between the trimmed V and J ends, which lost 7 bases and 6 bases, there was a span of 15 bases. The CDR3 has 13 amino acids. CDR3 in amino acids: CASKPDFFDGYTF. The CDR3 coding sequence is TGTGCCAGCAAACCGGACTTCTTTGATGGCTACACCTTC.

CDR3 region: CASSALSGNTGELFF. CDR3 DNA: TGTGCCAGCAGCGCCCTCTCGGGGAACACCGGGGAGCTGTTTTTT. The chain carries TRBV7-3 and TRBJ2-2; D unclear. This CDR3 is built from 15 residues. Germline CDR1 is SGHTA and CDR2 is FQGTGA. V was trimmed by 5 bases and J by 1 base, leaving 11 bases between them.

This clone was recorded only once. The CDR3 DNA sequence: TGTGCCACGCAGGAACAGGAGAACACTGAAGCTTTCTTT. As protein: CATQEQENTEAFF. The rearrangement joins TRBV24-1 to TRBJ1-1, with D perhaps matching TRBD1 (5 bases). Germline assignment: CDR1 KGHDR and CDR2 SFDVKD. This CDR3 is 13 amino acids long. V was cut by 10 bases and J by 1 base, with 12 bases left in between.

This chain joins TRBV28 and TRBJ2-7, with 10 bases identical to TRBD2. Germline trimming cut 3 bases from V and 6 bases from J; bases unmatched to any gene: 17. Germline loops: CDR1 MDHEN, CDR2 SYDVKM. The CDR3 runs to 18 residues. The CDR3 coding sequence is TGTGCCAGCAGTTTCCAGTCTAGCGGGAGAGGGAGGAGACTCGAGCAGTACTTC. Translated: CASSFQSSGRGRRLEQYF.

The V gene is TRBV5-3, the J gene TRBJ1-2, with D maybe TRBD1 (6 bases). TRBV5-3 is flagged as an ORF with uncertain function. V lost 1 base and J 7 bases, leaving 14 bases between the germline ends. The length of the CDR3 is 14 residues. This CDR3 reads CARSLPFGQCGYTF. The CDR3 region has the DNA TGTGCCAGAAGCTTGCCCTTTGGACAGTGTGGCTACACCTTC.

The chain couples TRBV6-5 to TRBJ2-2, with 8 bases fitting TRBD2. Per germline, CDR1 MNHEY and CDR2 SVGAGI. V lost 10 bases to trimming and J lost 3 bases; unmatched junction nucleotides: 7. The CDR3 loop spans 14 amino acids. The CDR3 loop is CATQREFHTGELFF. The CDR3 DNA reads as TGTGCCACCCAGCGGGAGTTCCACACCGGGGAGCTGTTTTTT.